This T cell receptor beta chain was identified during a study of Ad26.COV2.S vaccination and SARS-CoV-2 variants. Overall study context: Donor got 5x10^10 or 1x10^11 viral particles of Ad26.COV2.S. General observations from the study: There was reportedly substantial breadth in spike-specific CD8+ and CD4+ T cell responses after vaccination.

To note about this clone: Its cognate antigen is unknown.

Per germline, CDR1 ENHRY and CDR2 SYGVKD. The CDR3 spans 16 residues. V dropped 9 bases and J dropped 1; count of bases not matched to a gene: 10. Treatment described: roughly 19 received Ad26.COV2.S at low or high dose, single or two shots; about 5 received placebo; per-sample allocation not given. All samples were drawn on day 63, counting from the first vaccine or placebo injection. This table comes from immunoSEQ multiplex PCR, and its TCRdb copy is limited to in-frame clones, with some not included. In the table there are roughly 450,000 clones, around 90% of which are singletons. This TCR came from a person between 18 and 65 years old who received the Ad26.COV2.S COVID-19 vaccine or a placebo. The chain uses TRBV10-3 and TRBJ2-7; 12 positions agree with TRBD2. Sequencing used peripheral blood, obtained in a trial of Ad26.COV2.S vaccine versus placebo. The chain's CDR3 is CAIRLAGESGSYEQYF. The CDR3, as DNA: TGTGCCATAAGACTAGCGGGAGAGTCGGGGTCCTACGAGCAGTACTTC.